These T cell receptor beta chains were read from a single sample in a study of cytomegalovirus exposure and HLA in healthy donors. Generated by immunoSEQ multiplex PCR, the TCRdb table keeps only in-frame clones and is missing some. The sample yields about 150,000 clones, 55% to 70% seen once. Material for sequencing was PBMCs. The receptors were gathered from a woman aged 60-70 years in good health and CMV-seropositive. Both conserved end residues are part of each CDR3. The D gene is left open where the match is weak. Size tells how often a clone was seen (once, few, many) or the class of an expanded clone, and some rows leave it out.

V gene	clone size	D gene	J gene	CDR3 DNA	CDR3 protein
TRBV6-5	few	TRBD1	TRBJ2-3	TGTGCCAGCAGAAACCGACAGGGGGCGGCAGATACGCAGTATTTT	CASRNRQGAADTQYF
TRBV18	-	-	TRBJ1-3	TGTGCCAGCTCACAGGATTGGGGGCTCTCTGGAAACACCATATATTTT	CASSQDWGLSGNTIYF
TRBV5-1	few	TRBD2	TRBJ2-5	TGCGCCAGCAGCTTGGGACTAGCGCACCAAGAGACCCAGTACTTC	CASSLGLAHQETQYF
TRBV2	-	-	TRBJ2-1	TGTGCCAGCAGTGCAGGGACTGCCTCCTACAATGAGCAGTTCTTC	CASSAGTASYNEQFF
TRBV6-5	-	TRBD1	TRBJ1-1	TGTGCCAGCACCCGCGGGACAGGGGCGGCGACTGAAGCTTTCTTT	CASTRGTGAATEAFF
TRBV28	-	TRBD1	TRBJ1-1	TGTGCCAGCAGTTTGGCGGGACAGGGGGAACTGACTGAAGCTTTCTTT	CASSLAGQGELTEAFF
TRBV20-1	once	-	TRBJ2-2	TGCAGTGCTAGCTCCGGGGAGCTGTTTTTT	CSASSGELFF
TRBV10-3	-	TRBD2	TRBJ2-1	TGTGCCATCAGTGAGCTAGCGGGAGGGCCGGATGAGCAGTTCTTC	CAISELAGGPDEQFF
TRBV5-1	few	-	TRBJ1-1	TGCGCCAGCAGCTTGGACTATTTGAACACTGAAGCTTTCTTT	CASSLDYLNTEAFF
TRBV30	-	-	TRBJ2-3	TGTGCCTGGAGTGTGAAGGGAGGAACAGATACGCAGTATTTT	CAWSVKGGTDTQYF
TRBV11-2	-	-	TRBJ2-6	TGTGCCAGCAGCTCGGGGACAAACTCTGGGGCCAACGTCCTGACTTTC	CASSSGTNSGANVLTF
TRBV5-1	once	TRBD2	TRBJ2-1	TGCGCCAGCAGCTCAGGACTAGCGGGTAGCTACAATGAGCAGTTCTTC	CASSSGLAGSYNEQFF
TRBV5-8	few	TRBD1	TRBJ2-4	TGTGCCAGCAGCAGGACAGGGGACAAAAACATTCAGTACTTC	CASSRTGDKNIQYF
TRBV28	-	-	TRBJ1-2	TGTGCCAGCACTATAAACCCGGGGAGAGAAGGGTATGGCTACGCCTTC	CASTINPGREGYGYAF
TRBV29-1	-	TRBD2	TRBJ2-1	TGCAGCGGGGGGACTAGCGGGATGTACAATGAGCAGTTCTTC	CSGGTSGMYNEQFF
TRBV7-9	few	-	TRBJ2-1	TGTGCCAGCAGCCCTCCGGGAGATGCCTACAATGAGCAGTTCTTC	CASSPPGDAYNEQFF
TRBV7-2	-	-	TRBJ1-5	TGTGCCAGCAGCTTAGACGGCAGGCTAAAACAGCCCCAGCATTTT	CASSLDGRLKQPQHF
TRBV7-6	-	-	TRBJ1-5	TGTGCCAGCAGCCTGGACAGCTCGTACAATCAGCCCCAGCATTTT	CASSLDSSYNQPQHF
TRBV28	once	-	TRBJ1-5	TGTGCCAGCAGTTTAGCGGGGTGGGATCAGCCCCAGCATTTT	CASSLAGWDQPQHF
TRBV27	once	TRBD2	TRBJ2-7	TGTGCCAGCAGTCCGCTAGCGGGAGCTGGGTTTTGGGAGCAGTACTTC	CASSPLAGAGFWEQYF
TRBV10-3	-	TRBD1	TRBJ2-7	TGTGCCATCAGTGAGTTCCGGGACAGGGGCTACGAGCAGTACTTC	CAISEFRDRGYEQYF
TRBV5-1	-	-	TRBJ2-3	TGCGCCAGCAGCCGGGGACTGCCCCGGGGAGATACGCAGTATTTT	CASSRGLPRGDTQYF
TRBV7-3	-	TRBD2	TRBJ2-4	TGTGCCAGCAGCTTAAGCGGGAGTCGGGCCAAAAACATTCAGTACTTC	CASSLSGSRAKNIQYF
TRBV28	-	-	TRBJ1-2	TGTGCCAGCAGTTTAACTACAGGGCCGGGTGGCTACACCTTC	CASSLTTGPGGYTF
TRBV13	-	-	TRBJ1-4	TGTGCCAGCAGGTCCCAAGGGGGTCAAAAACTGTTTTTT	CASRSQGGQKLFF
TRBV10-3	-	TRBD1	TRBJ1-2	TGTGCCATCAGGGCCGGGACAGGGGTATTCTATGGCTACACCTTC	CAIRAGTGVFYGYTF
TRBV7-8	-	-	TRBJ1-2	TGTGCCAGCCTACTATATGGCTACACCTTC	CASLLYGYTF
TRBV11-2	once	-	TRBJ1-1	TGTGCCTCCTCTGAGCAGCGGAACACTGAAGCTTTCTTT	CASSEQRNTEAFF
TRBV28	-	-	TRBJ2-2	TGTGCCAGCAGCGGAGACACCGGGGAGCTGTTTTTT	CASSGDTGELFF
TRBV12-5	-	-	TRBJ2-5	TGTGCTAGTGGTTTGGGGGGACTTCAAGAGACCCAGTACTTC	CASGLGGLQETQYF
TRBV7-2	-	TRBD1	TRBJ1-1	TGTGCCAGCATCCCGACAGGGGCATCGACTGAAGCTTTCTTT	CASIPTGASTEAFF
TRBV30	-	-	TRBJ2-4	TGTGCCTGGAGTGTGGGTGGAGAAGGCATTCAGTACTTC	CAWSVGGEGIQYF
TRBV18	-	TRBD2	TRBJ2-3	TGTGCCAGCTCACCACCTACCCCTAGCGGGAGTGGGGGCACAGATACGCAGTATTTT	CASSPPTPSGSGGTDTQYF
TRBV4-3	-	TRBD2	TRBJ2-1	TGCGCCAGCAGCCAAGAGGGGCTAGCGGGAGGGTGGAGGCAGTTCTTC	CASSQEGLAGGWRQFF
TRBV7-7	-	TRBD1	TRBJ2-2	TGTGCCAGCAGCCCGGGACAGGGGAACACCGGGGAGCTGTTTTTT	CASSPGQGNTGELFF
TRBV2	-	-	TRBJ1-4	TGTGCCAGCAGTGCAGGGGCCAGTTTTAATGAAAAACTGTTTTTT	CASSAGASFNEKLFF
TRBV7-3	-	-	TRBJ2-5	TGTGCCAGCAGCCCGGAGTGGGGCTCGGAGACCCAGTACTTC	CASSPEWGSETQYF
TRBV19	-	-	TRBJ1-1	TGTGCCAGTAGTATAGGATACAGGAACACTGAAGCTTTCTTT	CASSIGYRNTEAFF
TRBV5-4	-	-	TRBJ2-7	TGTGCCAGCAGCTTTGAACTAGGGAGCTCCTACGAGCAGTACTTC	CASSFELGSSYEQYF
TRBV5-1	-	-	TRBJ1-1	TGCGCCAGCAGCTTGGGTCGTGGATCGAGCGCTGAAGCTTTCTTT	CASSLGRGSSAEAFF
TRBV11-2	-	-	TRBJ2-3	TGTGCCAGCAGCTTTTCAGCGGCAGATACGCAGTATTTT	CASSFSAADTQYF
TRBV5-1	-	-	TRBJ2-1	TGCGCCAGCAGCTTAGGCGGTGAGCAGTTCTTC	CASSLGGEQFF
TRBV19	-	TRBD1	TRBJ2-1	TGTGCCAGTAGTGCTGTATGGACAGGGGCCGATGAGCAGTTCTTC	CASSAVWTGADEQFF
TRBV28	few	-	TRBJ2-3	TGTGCCAGCAGATCCCAAGGGGGGGGGAGCACAGATACGCAGTATTTT	CASRSQGGGSTDTQYF
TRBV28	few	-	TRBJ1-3	TGTGCCAGCAGTTTAAACGAGCGGAGAAACACCATATATTTT	CASSLNERRNTIYF
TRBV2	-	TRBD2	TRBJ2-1	TGTGCCAGCAATGGGCCAGGGCGGGGGAGCCACAATGAGCAGTTCTTC	CASNGPGRGSHNEQFF
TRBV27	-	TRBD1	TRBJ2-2	TGTGCCAGCAGTTCACCCCACCTCGGACAGGGTTCCACCGGGGAGCTGTTTTTT	CASSSPHLGQGSTGELFF
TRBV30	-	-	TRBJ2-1	TGTGCCTGGAGTGAACTAGAATTATACAGTGAGCAGTTCTTC	CAWSELELYSEQFF
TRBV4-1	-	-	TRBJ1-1	TGCGCCAGCAGCCAAGAGGGGGGGAACACTGAGGCTTTCTTT	CASSQEGGNTEAFF
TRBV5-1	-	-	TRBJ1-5	TGCGCCAGCAGCTTGTTGGTGTATTTTAAAGGACAGAATAGCAATCAGCCCCAGCATTTT	CASSLLVYFKGQNSNQPQHF
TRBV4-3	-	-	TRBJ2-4	TGCGCCAGCAGCCAAGATAATCGGGGGGCTCCCAAAAACATTCAGTACTTC	CASSQDNRGAPKNIQYF
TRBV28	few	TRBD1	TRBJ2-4	TGTGCCAGCAGCCCACGGACAGGTTCGGTTCAGTACTTC	CASSPRTGSVQYF
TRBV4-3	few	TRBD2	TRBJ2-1	TGCGCCAGCAGCCAGGCTAGCGGGAGTTTGAGCTACAATGAGCAGTTCTTC	CASSQASGSLSYNEQFF
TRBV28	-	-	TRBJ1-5	TGTGCCAGCAGTTCCCCGGGACTAGGCGATCAGCCCCAGCATTTT	CASSSPGLGDQPQHF
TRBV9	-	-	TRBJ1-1	TGTGCCAGCAGCGTAGATATGAGGGCTAGGGACACTGAAGCTTTCTTT	CASSVDMRARDTEAFF
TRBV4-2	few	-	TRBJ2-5	TGTGCCAGCAGCCAAGTCGGGGGAGAAGAGACCCAGTACTTC	CASSQVGGEETQYF
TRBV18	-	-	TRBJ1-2	TGTGCCAGCTCACCTTCACTCTATGGCTACACCTTC	CASSPSLYGYTF